These T cell receptor beta chains were read from a single sample in a study of OX40 agonist ivuxolimab in advanced cancers. Assay: immunoSEQ multiplex PCR; the TCRdb copy retains only in-frame clones and omits some. The sample yields 50,000 to 65,000 clones, about nine tenths seen once. Source: CD4+ or CD8+ T cells sorted from blood, taken in a trial of the OX40 agonist ivuxolimab. All receptors derive from an adult with an advanced solid tumor such as melanoma, head and neck, liver or kidney cancer. Each CDR3 is given with its conserved first and last residue. The order of the fields is D gene, J gene, V gene, clone size, CDR3 protein, CDR3 DNA. The D gene is left open where the match is weak. A row's size may be missing; if present it is once, few, many or a size class.

>NA|TRBJ1-2|TRBV15|NA
CATSSPDVGTPRASYGYTF
TGTGCCACCAGCAGCCCGGATGTGGGTACGCCTCGAGCCAGCTATGGCTACACCTTC
>NA|TRBJ2-6|TRBV14|NA
CASSLQGANVLTF
TGTGCCAGCAGCCTCCAAGGGGCCAACGTCCTGACTTTC
>NA|TRBJ1-5|TRBV2|NA
CASSEIPPPGHYLNQPQHF
TGTGCCAGCAGTGAAATTCCCCCCCCAGGTCATTACCTAAATCAGCCCCAGCATTTT
>NA|TRBJ2-3|TRBV7-8|NA
CASSLDHSTDTQYF
TGTGCCAGCAGCCTGGACCATAGCACAGATACGCAGTATTTT
>TRBD1|TRBJ2-3|TRBV18|NA
CASSPTPGQGADTQYF
TGTGCCAGCTCACCGACCCCGGGACAGGGGGCAGATACGCAGTATTTT
>NA|TRBJ2-3|TRBV7-9|NA
CASSLVKTSTDTQYF
TGTGCCAGCAGCTTAGTGAAAACGAGCACAGATACGCAGTATTTT
>TRBD1|TRBJ1-2|TRBV11-2|once
CASSRQGAGYGYTF
TGTGCCAGCAGCCGACAGGGGGCGGGCTATGGCTACACCTTC
>NA|TRBJ2-7|TRBV18|NA
CASSPYGGLSVYEQYF
TGTGCCAGCTCACCGTATGGGGGACTCTCTGTCTACGAGCAGTACTTC
>NA|TRBJ2-1|TRBV10-3|NA
CAISELAASSYNEQFF
TGTGCCATCAGTGAACTAGCTGCCAGCTCCTACAATGAGCAGTTCTTC
>NA|TRBJ1-1|TRBV7-2|NA
CASSPWEEAFF
TGTGCCAGCAGCCCCTGGGAGGAAGCTTTCTTT
>TRBD1|TRBJ1-3|TRBV9|NA
CASSPGTGRSTIYF
TGTGCCAGCAGCCCTGGGACAGGGAGAAGCACCATATATTTT
>TRBD1|TRBJ2-5|TRBV11-2|NA
CASSLDQTGRKTQYF
TGTGCCAGCAGCTTAGATCAGACAGGGCGGAAGACCCAGTACTTC
>NA|TRBJ2-6|TRBV27|NA
CASSSGGSGANVLTF
TGTGCCAGCAGTTCAGGTGGCTCTGGGGCCAACGTCCTGACTTTC
>NA|TRBJ2-1|TRBV18|NA
CASSPSVALSNEQFF
TGTGCCAGCTCACCCTCCGTGGCTTTAAGCAATGAGCAGTTCTTC
>NA|TRBJ2-3|TRBV4-1|NA
CASSQAPTRGGTDTQYF
TGCGCCAGCAGCCAGGCCCCGACTAGAGGGGGAACAGATACGCAGTATTTT
>NA|TRBJ1-1|TRBV11-1|NA
CASSLEVKGMNTEAFF
TGTGCCAGCAGCTTAGAGGTTAAGGGTATGAACACTGAAGCTTTCTTT
>NA|TRBJ2-7|TRBV28|NA
CASNLGSAYEQYF
TGTGCCAGCAACTTAGGGTCAGCCTACGAGCAGTACTTC
>NA|TRBJ1-5|TRBV15|NA
CATSRDAGVPNQPQHF
TGTGCCACCAGCAGAGATGCAGGGGTTCCCAATCAGCCCCAGCATTTT
>NA|TRBJ1-1|TRBV30|NA
CAWGRREAFF
TGTGCCTGGGGTAGGAGGGAAGCTTTCTTT
>TRBD1|TRBJ1-1|TRBV18|NA
CASSLAGGADTEAFF
TGTGCCAGCTCATTGGCAGGGGGCGCGGACACTGAAGCTTTCTTT
>TRBD1|TRBJ2-2|TRBV18|NA
CASSQGQTTGELFF
TGTGCCAGCTCACAGGGACAGACCACCGGGGAGCTGTTTTTT
>NA|TRBJ2-3|TRBV19|NA
CASSIEGAADTQYF
TGTGCCAGTAGTATAGAAGGGGCGGCAGATACGCAGTATTTT
>TRBD1|TRBJ1-1|TRBV19|NA
CATLSAGGSNTEAFF
TGTGCCACTCTAAGTGCAGGGGGGTCGAACACTGAAGCTTTCTTT
>TRBD2|TRBJ2-5|TRBV12-5|NA
CASGLTQTGLAFGETQYF
TGTGCTAGTGGTTTGACACAGACAGGACTAGCTTTTGGGGAGACCCAGTACTTC
>TRBD1|TRBJ2-1|TRBV11-2|NA
CASTGRTGQYNEQFF
TGTGCCAGCACCGGCAGGACAGGGCAGTACAATGAGCAGTTCTTC
>TRBD1|TRBJ1-3|TRBV6-4|NA
CASADRDSSPTIYF
TGTGCCAGCGCAGATAGGGACAGTTCTCCTACCATATATTTT
>NA|TRBJ2-2|TRBV5-4|NA
CASSLGAGAVNTGELFF
TGTGCCAGCAGCTTGGGGGCGGGGGCGGTTAACACCGGGGAGCTGTTTTTT
>NA|TRBJ2-3|TRBV27|once
CASKWGTPATSTDTQYF
TGTGCCAGCAAGTGGGGCACCCCCGCGACTAGCACAGATACGCAGTATTTT
>TRBD2|TRBJ2-1|TRBV7-2|NA
CASSLGRTRSSYNEQFF
TGTGCCAGCAGCTTAGGGAGGACTAGATCGTCCTACAATGAGCAGTTCTTC
>NA|TRBJ1-6|TRBV11-2|NA
CASSLEGAYGAPLHF
TGTGCCAGCAGCTTAGAGGGGGCGTATGGCGCACCCCTCCACTTT
>TRBD1|TRBJ1-1|TRBV6-6|NA
CASRKTGGTEAFF
TGTGCCAGCCGAAAGACAGGGGGCACTGAAGCTTTCTTT
>NA|TRBJ1-1|TRBV6-5|NA
CASSFAGISDTEAFF
TGTGCCAGCAGTTTCGCCGGGATCTCGGACACTGAAGCTTTCTTT
>NA|TRBJ1-5|TRBV2|NA
CASIGDRDQPQHF
TGTGCCAGCATAGGTGATAGGGATCAGCCCCAGCATTTT
>NA|TRBJ2-3|TRBV12-5|NA
CASGPGRDTQYF
TGTGCTAGTGGTCCCGGACGGGATACGCAGTATTTT
>TRBD1|TRBJ2-7|TRBV6-5|NA
CASREGQGIPYEQYF
TGTGCCAGCAGAGAGGGACAGGGGATCCCCTACGAGCAGTACTTC
>NA|TRBJ2-7|TRBV30|NA
CAWSRSHEQYF
TGTGCCTGGAGTAGGTCACACGAGCAGTACTTC
>TRBD1|TRBJ2-6|TRBV28|NA
CASRRDRVPGANVLTF
TGTGCCAGCAGGAGAGACAGGGTTCCTGGGGCCAACGTCCTGACTTTC
>NA|TRBJ2-7|TRBV6-1|once
CASRVSRTGYEQYF
TGTGCCAGCAGGGTGTCTAGGACGGGTTACGAGCAGTACTTC
>TRBD1|TRBJ1-2|TRBV28|NA
CASSSAGTGPNYGYTF
TGTGCCAGCAGTTCGGCCGGGACAGGCCCTAACTATGGCTACACCTTC
>NA|TRBJ2-3|TRBV6-5|NA
CASSSDRFDPDTQYF
TGTGCCAGCAGCTCCGACAGGTTCGACCCAGATACGCAGTATTTT
>NA|TRBJ1-6|TRBV28|NA
CASSLFPPTEGYNSPLHF
TGTGCCAGCAGTTTATTCCCCCCAACTGAGGGCTATAATTCACCCCTCCACTTT
>NA|TRBJ2-6|TRBV27|few
CASSLGGLGANVLTF
TGTGCCAGCAGTTTAGGTGGACTAGGGGCCAACGTCCTGACTTTC
>NA|TRBJ2-7|TRBV6-6|NA
CASSYRGSPYEQYF
TGTGCCAGCAGTTACAGGGGGAGCCCCTACGAGCAGTACTTC
>TRBD2|TRBJ2-1|TRBV7-9|NA
CASSSIAGGSYNEQFF
TGTGCCAGCAGCTCCATAGCGGGAGGTTCCTACAATGAGCAGTTCTTC
>NA|TRBJ1-5|TRBV19|NA
CASSPDSYQPQHF
TGTGCCAGTAGTCCAGACAGTTATCAGCCCCAGCATTTT
>NA|TRBJ2-7|TRBV28|once
CASSLDSAGITYEQYF
TGTGCCAGCAGTTTGGATTCGGCGGGTATAACCTACGAGCAGTACTTC
>NA|TRBJ1-3|TRBV18|NA
CASSSKVPSGNTIYF
TGTGCCAGCTCTTCAAAGGTCCCCTCTGGAAACACCATATATTTT